This TCR beta chain derives from a study of T cell changes during pregnancy in multiple sclerosis (dated by TCRdb to about 2019). In terms of the full investigation: The study examined how the T cell repertoire changed over the course of pregnancy in women with multiple sclerosis.

The germline V gene encodes CDR1 SGHVS and CDR2 FQNEAQ. The CDR3 covers 15 residues, taking in both the cysteine and the phenylalanine. The kept DNA is CDR3 alone, 45 bases in frame from the first base. V was cut back by 5 bases and J by 4 bases, leaving a gap of 15 bases between them. Library preparation was by the immunoSEQ multiplex PCR assay. TCRdb stores this immuneACCESS table with in-frame sequences only. Part of the clones is absent; in the studies checked, under half of the shortfall reflects unresolved V genes, and no reason is known for the rest. The sample yields approximately 30,000 clones; about nine tenths were counted once. The ten top clones hold about 10% of the sample. Concerning this clone itself: This receptor's antigen is unknown. Base qualities are missing; no much larger clone stands one base away.

The TCR sequence derives from a female donor with multiple sclerosis, enrolled in a pregnancy study. This sample comprised CD8+ T cells from peripheral blood mononuclear cells, obtained before pregnancy. The receptor chain draws on TRBV7-8 and TRBJ1-5; too little of a D gene remains to name it. The DNA sequence is given as TGTGCCAGCAGCGACTATAGTACCCTGAATCAGCCCCAGCATTTT. This yields the protein CASSDYSTLNQPQHF.